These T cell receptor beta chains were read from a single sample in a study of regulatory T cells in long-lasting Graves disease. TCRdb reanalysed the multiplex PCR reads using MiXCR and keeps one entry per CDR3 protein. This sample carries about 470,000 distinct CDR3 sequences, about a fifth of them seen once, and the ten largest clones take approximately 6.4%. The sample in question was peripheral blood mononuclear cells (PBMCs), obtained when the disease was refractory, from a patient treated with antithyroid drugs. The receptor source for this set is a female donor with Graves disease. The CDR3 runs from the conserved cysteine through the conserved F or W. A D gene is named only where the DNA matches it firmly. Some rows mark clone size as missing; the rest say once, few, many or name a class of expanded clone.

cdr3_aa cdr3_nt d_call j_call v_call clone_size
CASSLVATSGRTGELFF TGTGCCAGCAGCTTAGTGGCGACTAGCGGGAGAACCGGGGAGCTGTTTTTT TRBD2 TRBJ2-2 TRBV11-2 -
CATSRGGAGGYEQYF TGTGCCACCAGCAGAGGCGGGGCAGGGGGCTACGAGCAGTACTTC - TRBJ2-7 TRBV15 many
CASSGGTAANYGYTF TGTGCCAGCAGCGGAGGGACCGCTGCCAACTATGGCTACACCTTC - TRBJ1-2 TRBV9 -
CATSDLTGNNEQFF TGTGCCACCAGTGATTTAACGGGGAATAATGAGCAGTTCTTC - TRBJ2-1 TRBV24-1 -
CASIRDAGRQPQHF TGTGCCAGCATTCGGGACGCTGGGCGTCAGCCCCAGCATTTT - TRBJ1-5 TRBV6-1 many
CASSLGGPMETQYF TGTGCCAGCAGCTTGGGGGGACCGATGGAGACCCAGTACTTC - TRBJ2-5 TRBV5-5 -
CASSLGPTRGYTF TGTGCCAGCAGCTTGGGTCCTACACGGGGCTACACCTTC - TRBJ1-2 TRBV5-6 many
CASSAGQGANYGYTF TGTGCCAGCAGCGCCGGACAGGGGGCGAACTATGGCTACACCTTC TRBD1 TRBJ1-2 TRBV7-2 many
CASSLQGARDTEAFF TGTGCCAGCAGCTTACAGGGGGCGCGGGACACTGAAGCTTTCTTT TRBD1 TRBJ1-1 TRBV7-9 many
CSASRDRAGGTEAFF TGCAGTGCTAGCCGGGACAGGGCTGGGGGCACTGAAGCTTTCTTT TRBD1 TRBJ1-1 TRBV20-1 many
CASSMTGATNEKLFF TGTGCCAGCAGTATGACAGGGGCAACTAATGAAAAACTGTTTTTT TRBD1 TRBJ1-4 TRBV28 many
CASSPIGTTNYEQYF TGTGCCAGCAGTCCCATCGGGACTACCAATTACGAGCAGTACTTC TRBD2 TRBJ2-7 TRBV6-1 many
CAWSWGRGIDQPQHF - - TRBJ1-5 TRBV30 -
CASSQEGDSSYEQYF TGCGCCAGCAGCCAAGAAGGGGACTCTTCCTACGAGCAGTACTTC - TRBJ2-7 TRBV4-1 few
CASSLERIGYTF TGTGCCAGCAGTTTGGAGAGAATCGGCTACACCTTC - TRBJ1-2 TRBV28 many
CASSEGDRTNIQYF TGTGCCAGCAGCGAGGGGGACAGGACGAACATTCAGTACTTC TRBD1 TRBJ2-4 TRBV9 many
CASSPSGYSTDTQYF TGTGCCAGCAGTCCCAGTGGATATAGCACAGATACGCAGTATTTT - TRBJ2-3 TRBV2 -
CASSFGLAGGPGNEQYF TGTGCCAGCAGCTTCGGACTAGCGGGAGGACCCGGCAACGAGCAGTACTTC TRBD2 TRBJ2-7 TRBV7-9 -
CASSLTPGQGYTEAFF TGTGCCAGCAGTTTAACTCCGGGACAGGGGTACACTGAAGCTTTCTTT TRBD1 TRBJ1-1 TRBV28 many
CASSPLEGNYEQYF TGTGCCAGCAGTCCCTTGGAGGGAAACTACGAGCAGTACTTC - TRBJ2-7 TRBV28 many
CASSLGPTSYEQYF TGTGCCAGCAGTTTAGGGCCGACTAGCTACGAGCAGTACTTC - TRBJ2-7 TRBV12-3/TRBV12-4 many
CATSIDRVQNIQYF TGTGCCACCAGCATCGACAGGGTCCAAAACATTCAGTACTTC TRBD1 TRBJ2-4 TRBV15 few
CASSPGQGGSPLHF TGTGCCAGCAGTCCTGGACAGGGCGGTTCACCCCTCCACTTT TRBD1 TRBJ1-6 TRBV6-2/TRBV6-3 many
CASSSRFRGETQYF TGTGCCAGTAGTAGTCGTTTCAGGGGAGAGACCCAGTACTTC - TRBJ2-5 TRBV19 few
CASSYSKWGTQYF TGTGCCAGCAGTTACTCGAAGTGGGGGACCCAGTACTTC - TRBJ2-5 TRBV6-5 many
CASSIRRGTLEPYEQYF TGTGCCAGTAGTATACGTCGGGGCACTCTAGAACCCTACGAGCAGTACTTC - TRBJ2-7 TRBV19 -
CAWSVSLTEAFF TGTGCCTGGAGTGTTTCCTTAACGGAAGCTTTCTTT - TRBJ1-1 TRBV30 few
CASSGPDSRGETQYF TGTGCCAGCAGCGGACCGGACTCCCGAGGGGAGACCCAGTACTTC - TRBJ2-5 TRBV7-2 -
CASSAAAIGAGGYTF TGTGCCAGCAGTGCAGCAGCTATCGGGGCGGGGGGCTACACCTTC - TRBJ1-2 TRBV2 many
CASSPGVFSGNTIYF TGTGCCAGCAGCCCAGGGGTCTTCTCCGGAAACACCATATATTTT - TRBJ1-3 TRBV11-2 -
CASSEGLAGAYEQYF TGTGCCAGCAGTGAAGGTCTAGCGGGGGCCTACGAGCAGTACTTC TRBD2 TRBJ2-7 TRBV28 many
CATSRGRGWGYTF TGTGCCACCAGTCGTGGGAGAGGTTGGGGCTACACCTTC - TRBJ1-2 TRBV24-1 few
CASSFASSGGFQETQYF TGTGCCAGCAGTTTTGCATCAAGCGGGGGTTTCCAAGAGACCCAGTACTTC TRBD2 TRBJ2-5 TRBV28 many
CASSVGQPGNTIYF TGTGCCAGCAGCGTAGGACAGCCCGGAAACACCATATATTTT - TRBJ1-3 TRBV9 -
CASRSGTRVGELFF TGTGCTAGTCGTTCCGGGACAAGGGTCGGGGAGCTGTTTTTT - TRBJ2-2 TRBV12-5 -
CASSDTTSTDTQYF TGTGCCAGCAGCGACACTACTAGCACAGATACGCAGTATTTT - TRBJ2-3 TRBV11-1 -
CASSRRAGAEGGYTF TGTGCCAGCAGCCGAAGGGCCGGGGCGGAAGGTGGCTACACCTTC - TRBJ1-2 TRBV7-9 -
CSAKQGSKKETQYF TGCAGTGCTAAGCAGGGTAGTAAGAAAGAGACCCAGTACTTC - TRBJ2-5 TRBV20-1 many
CASSQGEYGYTF TGTGCCAGCTCTCAGGGGGAATATGGCTACACCTTC TRBD1 TRBJ1-2 TRBV18 -
CASSISGSMYEQYF TGTGCCAGCAGTATAAGCGGGAGTATGTACGAGCAGTACTTC TRBD2 TRBJ2-7 TRBV27 few
CASSLEFGRVNTEAFF TGTGCCAGCAGCTTGGAATTCGGAAGAGTGAACACTGAAGCTTTCTTT - TRBJ1-1 TRBV5-5 -
CAGSFGTRTYEQYF TGTGCCGGCAGTTTTGGGACCCGGACCTACGAGCAGTACTTC - TRBJ2-7 TRBV12-3/TRBV12-4 once